Listed below are T cell receptor beta chains from one sample, sequenced in a study of blood T cell repertoires in COVID-19. This table comes from immunoSEQ multiplex PCR, and its TCRdb copy is limited to in-frame clones, with some not included. The sample has 70,000 to 95,000 clones; roughly 80% are singletons. The specimen was peripheral blood. All receptors come from a human donor in a cohort sampled during active COVID-19. Both conserved end residues are trimmed from each CDR3. Fields, in order: J gene, clone size, V gene, CDR3 protein. Expanded clones are given a class, and other clones once, few, many or no size at all.

>TRBJ1-4|-|TRBV10-2
ASSEARNEKLF
>TRBJ2-1|-|TRBV30
AWSGKGSGNEQF
>TRBJ1-1|many|TRBV19
ASTWDRVNTEAF
>TRBJ1-6|-|TRBV6-2/TRBV6-3
ASSYVGRNNSPLH
>TRBJ2-6|-|TRBV19
ASRPQGRTSGANVLT
>TRBJ1-5|-|TRBV2
ASSGQGGNQPQH
>TRBJ1-1|-|TRBV10-2
ATRQGWITEAF
>TRBJ1-6|few|TRBV7-9
ASSYGGGDNSPLH
>TRBJ1-2|-|TRBV28
ASSLRRDYGYT
>TRBJ1-6|-|TRBV20-1
SARTGILH
>TRBJ2-1|-|TRBV7-7
ASSPDIRPYNEQF
>TRBJ1-2|-|TRBV7-9
ASSLVPYGYT
>TRBJ2-2|-|TRBV4-1
ASSAPGTGELF
>TRBJ2-7|-|TRBV27
ATTRLAGGEGQY
>TRBJ1-4|-|TRBV12-3/TRBV12-4
ASSLVSNEKLF
>TRBJ1-5|-|TRBV19
ASSIGQPSQPQH
>TRBJ1-6|few|TRBV28
ASRTARHGLSYNSPLH
>TRBJ2-1|-|TRBV10-3
AMTDRVYNEQF